The 17 T cell receptor beta chains in this list originate from one sample, sequenced in a study of CD8 T cells in Susac syndrome. The RNA, roughly 0.45 to 1 ug, was put through reverse transcription using random hexamers. MiXCR, applied by TCRdb to the immunoSEQ multiplex PCR reads, yields one record per CDR3 protein. The sample has approximately 150,000 distinct CDR3 sequences, 80% seen once. Sequencing used CD8+ T cells from PBMCs. These receptors were taken from a human donor with multiple sclerosis.

The genes are TRBV18 and TRBJ2-5; D remains unclear. V was cut by 3 bases and J by 0 bases, with 11 bases left in between. CDR1 KGHSH and CDR2 LQKENI come from the germline V gene. The CDR3 totals 15 residues. Here the CDR3 DNA reads TGTGCCAGCTCACCTAGTGAGACAAACCAAGAGACCCAGTACTTC. It is translated as CASSPSETNQETQYF.

The V call is TRBV2, the J call TRBJ2-1; D is tentatively TRBD1 or TRBD2 (5 bases each). The CDR3 runs 18 residues. With 6 bases removed from V and 3 bases from J, the gap between germline ends came to 24 bases. Germline lookup yields CDR1 SNHLY and CDR2 FYNNEI. In DNA, the CDR3 is TGTGCCAGCAGCAACCGGGGCGCGGTACGAAGGTTCTACAATGAGCAGTTCTTC. Protein: CASSNRGAVRRFYNEQFF.

The chain joins TRBV10-3 to TRBJ1-5, with D maybe TRBD1 (6 bases). Germline assignment: CDR1 ENHRY and CDR2 SYGVKD. The CDR3 contains 14 residues. The ends were cut back, 3 bases at V and 7 bases at J, with 13 bases in the middle. CDR3 amino acids: CAISEGGPGQPQHF. As DNA, the CDR3 is TGTGCCATCAGTGAAGGGGGTCCCGGGCAGCCCCAGCATTTT.

This chain uses TRBV19 with TRBJ2-5, with 7 bases identical to TRBD1. Looked up from germline, CDR1 is LNHDA and CDR2 is SQIVND (reference sequence). V lost 8 bases, J lost 5 bases, and 8 bases stayed unmatched. The length of the CDR3 is 13 residues. The CDR3 loop is CASWSRGQETQYF. The CDR3, as DNA: TGTGCCAGTTGGTCCAGGGGACAGGAGACCCAGTACTTC. Filled out from reference TRBV19 and TRBJ2-5, the complete variable domain reads DGGITQSPKYLFRKEGQNVTLSCEQNLNHDAMYWYRQDPGQGLRLIYYSQIVNDFQKGDIAEGYSVSREKKESFPLTVTSAQKNPTAFYLCASWSRGQETQYFGPGTRLLVL.

The gene calls are TRBV29-1 and TRBJ2-7, with 8 bases lining up with TRBD1. The CDR3 spans 14 residues. Germline CDR1 reads SQVTM; CDR2 reads ANQGSEA. With V trimmed by 6 bases and J by 5 bases, 12 bases remained unmatched. CDR3 residues: CSVYLGQGGHEQYF. DNA of the CDR3: TGCAGCGTCTACCTAGGACAGGGCGGGCACGAGCAGTACTTC.

The chain uses TRBV5-6 and TRBJ1-5, with TRBD1 identical over 8 bases. The CDR3 is 15 amino acids. V shed 4 bases and J 4 bases; nucleotides not matched to a gene: 7. From germline, CDR1 is SGHDT and CDR2 YYEEEE. The DNA of the CDR3 is TGTGCCAGCAGCCCCGGGACAGGTAATAATCAGCCCCAGCATTTT. It is translated as CASSPGTGNNQPQHF.

This clonotype was counted only a few times. The chain links TRBV4-1 to TRBJ2-1, with 8 bases fitting TRBD2. Per the germline V gene, CDR1 is MGHRA and CDR2 is YSYEKL. The CDR3 sequence is 14 residues long. V shed 6 bases, J shed 7 bases, and the junction held 8 bases outside the gene matches. The CDR3, as DNA: TGCGCCAGCAGTGCACTAGCGGTGATGAATGAGCAGTTCTTC. It translates to CASSALAVMNEQFF.

The rearrangement uses TRBV28 and TRBJ1-1; D gene ambiguous. Germline-derived CDR1 and CDR2 are MDHEN and SYDVKM. Trimming removed 6 bases from V and 0 bases from J, with 20 bases in between. The CDR3 extends over 17 amino acids. The CDR3: CASSPINSGAMNTEAFF. The DNA for the CDR3 is TGTGCCAGCAGCCCAATAAACTCGGGAGCCATGAACACTGAAGCTTTCTTT.

V gene TRBV6-5 combines with J gene TRBJ1-1; D is uncertain. Germline V lookup: CDR1 MNHEY, CDR2 SVGAGI. This CDR3 is built from 13 residues. The V gene lost 1 base and the J gene lost 10 bases, with 13 bases spanning the gap. The CDR3 here is CASSYFGSELAFF. The CDR3 coding sequence is TGTGCCAGCAGTTACTTCGGCTCTGAATTAGCTTTCTTT.

This chain joins TRBV7-9 and TRBJ2-5; D unclear. V lost 1 base and J 7 bases, leaving 10 bases between the germline ends. The CDR3 extends over 13 amino acids. Germline assignment: CDR1 SEHNR and CDR2 FQNEAQ (reference sequence). The CDR3 here is CASSLEESVTQYF. The CDR3 nucleotides read TGTGCCAGCAGCTTAGAGGAGAGCGTGACCCAGTACTTC.

V is TRBV5-4 and J is TRBJ2-7, with D possibly being TRBD2 (6 bases). Trimming shortened V by 2 bases and J by 3 bases, and 9 bases separated the two germline ends. The CDR3 loop spans 13 amino acids. Germline CDR1 is SGHNT and CDR2 is YYREEE (reference sequence). The CDR3 DNA reads as TGTGCCAGCAGCTTCGGGGGTAACTACGAGCAGTACTTC. Translated: CASSFGGNYEQYF.

About this clonotype itself: The junction does not match germline at one end; this may be a read error. This chain links TRBV4-1 with TRBJ2-7, with D unresolved. The CDR3 extends over 15 amino acids. Germline-derived CDR1 and CDR2 are MGHRA and YSYEKL. The CDR3 loop is CASSQDVGFPYEQHF. As DNA, the CDR3 is TGCGCCAGCAGCCAAGATGTGGGTTTCCCCTACGAGCAGCACTTC.

The rearrangement uses TRBV19 and TRBJ1-2; tentative D call: TRBD1 (6 bases). The germline V gene has CDR1 LNHDA and CDR2 SQIVND (reference sequence). The ends were cut back, 5 bases at V and 6 bases at J, with 10 bases in the middle. The CDR3 contains 12 residues. CDR3 sequence reads: CASSSQGDGYTF. In nucleotides, the CDR3 is TGTGCCAGTAGTTCACAGGGAGATGGCTACACCTTC.

In this sample, this clonotype turned up a few times. The rearrangement joins TRBV28 to TRBJ2-7; D is possibly TRBD1 (6 bases). Germline V gene data show CDR1 as MDHEN and CDR2 as SYDVKM. This CDR3 has 14 residues. Trimming took 2 bases from V and 4 from J, leaving 12 bases between them. This CDR3 is CASSLGGRGYEQYF. DNA of the CDR3: TGTGCCAGCAGTTTAGGGGGCAGGGGTTACGAGCAGTACTTC. The full variable domain, rest sourced from reference TRBV28 and TRBJ2-7, is DVKVTQSSRYLVKRTGEKVFLECVQDMDHENMFWYRQDPGLGLRLIYFSYDVKMKEKGDIPEGYSVSREKKERFSLILESASTNQTSMYLCASSLGGRGYEQYFGPGTRLTVT.

In this sample, this clonotype turned up a few times. The junction differs from germline at one of its ends, possibly a read error. The J gene is TRBJ2-5, the V gene TRBV7-7, with TRBD1 matching 9 bases. Germline assignment: CDR1 SSHAT and CDR2 FNYEAQ (reference sequence). The CDR3 is 14 residues long. CDR3 sequence: CASSPGQGKETQYF. CDR3 coding DNA: TGTGCTAGCAGTCCGGGACAGGGAAAAGAGACCCAGTACTTC.

This chain uses TRBV4-1 with TRBJ2-7; D is ambiguous. Trimming removed 0 bases at V and 2 bases at J, with 14 bases between. The CDR3 is 16 amino acids. The V gene's germline CDR1 is MGHRA and CDR2 YSYEKL. The CDR3 DNA sequence: TGCGCCAGCAGCCAAGATCTAAGAGAAGTGCCCTACGAGCAGTACTTC. Its translation is CASSQDLREVPYEQYF.

V and J are TRBV9 and TRBJ2-7; 7 positions match TRBD1. CDR3 size: 14 residues. V shed 0 bases and J 0 bases; nucleotides not matched to a gene: 0. Germline V lookup: CDR1 SGDLS, CDR2 YYNGEE. Here the CDR3 reads CASSVGDSSYEQYF. The CDR3 nucleotides are TGTGCCAGCAGCGTAGGGGACAGCTCCTACGAGCAGTACTTC.